This T cell receptor beta chain was recorded in a study of T cells in Graves' hyperthyroidism and ophthalmopathy. Study-level background: Peripheral blood was taken when the disease was first diagnosed, before any treatment began.

Whole-study results and caveats: Most expanded thyroid clonotypes above 0.001 recurred in blood.

Concerning this clonotype itself: Antigen: not known.

Ophthalmopathy patients had moderate-to-severe active disease, CAS ≥3, NOSPECS ≥4, and disease duration under 3 months. It was uncontrolled infection, other autoimmune disease, pregnancy or lactation that excluded patients. Researchers took RNA transcripts and amplified the TCR beta CDR3 regions from them. The TCR CDR3 first-round RT-PCR relied on the HTBI primer set. Each CDR3 protein gets one entry after TCRdb re-called the multiplex PCR reads with MiXCR. The sample lists approximately 380,000 distinct CDR3 sequences, 11% to 15% seen once, with 28% in the top ten. Trimming removed 2 bases from V and 8 bases from J, with 12 bases in between. The CDR3 consists of 13 residues. Germline lookup yields CDR1 KGHSH and CDR2 LQKENI.

The sequencing input was blood. This receptor was identified in a man between 45 and 60 years old with Graves' ophthalmopathy. V usage is TRBV18 and J usage is TRBJ1-2; D gene uncertain. Here the CDR3 DNA reads TGTGCCAGCTCACCAGAGGCCTCCGCGGGCTACACCTTC. Its protein is CASSPEASAGYTF.